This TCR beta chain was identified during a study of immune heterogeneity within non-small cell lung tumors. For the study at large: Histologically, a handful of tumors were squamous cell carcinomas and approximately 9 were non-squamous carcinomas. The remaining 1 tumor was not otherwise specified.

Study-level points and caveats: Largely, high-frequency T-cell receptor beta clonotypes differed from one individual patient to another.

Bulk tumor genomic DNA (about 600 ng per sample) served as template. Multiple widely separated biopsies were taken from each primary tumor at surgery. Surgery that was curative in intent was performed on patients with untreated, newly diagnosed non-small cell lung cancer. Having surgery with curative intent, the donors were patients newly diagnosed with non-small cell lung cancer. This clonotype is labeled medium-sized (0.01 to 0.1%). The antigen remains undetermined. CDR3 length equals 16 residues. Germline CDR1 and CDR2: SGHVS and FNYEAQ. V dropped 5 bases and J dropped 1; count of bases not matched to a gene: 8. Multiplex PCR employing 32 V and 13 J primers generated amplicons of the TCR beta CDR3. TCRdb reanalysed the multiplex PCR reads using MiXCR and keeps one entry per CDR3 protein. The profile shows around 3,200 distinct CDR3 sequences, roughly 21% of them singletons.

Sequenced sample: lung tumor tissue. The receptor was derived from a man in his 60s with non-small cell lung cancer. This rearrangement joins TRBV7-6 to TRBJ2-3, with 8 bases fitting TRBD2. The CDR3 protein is CASSKLTSERTDTQYF. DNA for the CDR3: TGTGCCAGCAGCAAACTGACTAGCGAACGCACAGATACGCAGTATTTT.